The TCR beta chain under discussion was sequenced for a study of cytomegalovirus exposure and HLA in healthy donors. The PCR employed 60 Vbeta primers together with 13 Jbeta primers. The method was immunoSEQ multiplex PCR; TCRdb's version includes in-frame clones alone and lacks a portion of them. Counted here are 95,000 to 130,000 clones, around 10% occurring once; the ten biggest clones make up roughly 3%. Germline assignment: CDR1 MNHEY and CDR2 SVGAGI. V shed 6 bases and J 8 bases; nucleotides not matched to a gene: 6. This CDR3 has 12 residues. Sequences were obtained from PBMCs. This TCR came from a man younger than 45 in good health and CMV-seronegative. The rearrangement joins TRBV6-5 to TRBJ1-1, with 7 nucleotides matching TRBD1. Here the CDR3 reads CASSDRALEAFF. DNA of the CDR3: TGTGCCAGCAGCGACAGGGCACTAGAAGCTTTCTTT.